Presented here are 23 T cell receptor beta chains from one specimen sequenced in a study of blood T cell repertoires in COVID-19. The data were produced by immunoSEQ multiplex PCR, yet TCRdb's version contains in-frame clones alone and is incomplete. The repertoire holds around 160,000 clones, with approximately 86% as singletons. The sample comprised peripheral blood. The receptor source for this set is a woman aged 35 to 49 with active or convalescent COVID-19.

The chain carries TRBV5-1 and TRBJ2-2; TRBD2 might be the D (6 bases). Per the germline V gene, CDR1 is SGHRS and CDR2 is YFSETQ. The CDR3 covers 13 residues. The germline V and J ends were trimmed by 2 bases and 6 bases, with 8 bases remaining between them. In DNA, the CDR3 is TGCGCCAGCAGCTTCTCGGGGGCCGGGGAGCTGTTTTTT. It yields the protein CASSFSGAGELFF.

The chain employs TRBV5-4 and TRBJ1-2; a possible D gene is TRBD1 (5 bases). The germline V gene has CDR1 SGHNT and CDR2 YYREEE (reference sequence). V dropped 0 bases and J dropped 4 bases, with 7 bases sitting between them. This CDR3 has 13 amino acids. CDR3 in DNA: TGTGCCAGCAGCTTGGAGGGGCCCTATGGCTACACCTTC. The encoded protein is CASSLEGPYGYTF.

V gene TRBV11-3 combines with J gene TRBJ2-2; D remains ambiguous. The CDR3 runs to 13 residues. Trimming took 7 bases from V and 7 from J, leaving 13 bases between them. Germline V gene data show CDR1 as SGHNT and CDR2 as YENEEA. CDR3 nucleotide sequence: TGTGCCAGCACTTCCGAGCCAGGCGGGGAGCTGTTTTTT. Translated: CASTSEPGGELFF. Drawing the rest from reference TRBV11-3 and TRBJ2-2, the complete variable domain is EAGVVQSPRYKIIEKKQPVAFWCNPISGHNTLYWYLQNLGQGPELLIRYENEEAVDDSQLPKDRFSAERLKGVDSTLKIQPAELGDSAVYLCASTSEPGGELFFGEGSRLTVL.

The chain links TRBV3-1 (or the pseudogene TRBV3-2) to TRBJ2-1; possible D gene TRBD2, 7 bases. The germline gives CDR1 LGHDT, CDR2 YNNKEL (reference sequence). Trimming removed 4 bases at V and 0 bases at J, with 19 bases between. This CDR3 is 18 amino acids long. The CDR3 sequence: CASSLLFGAGASYNEQFF. The DNA for the CDR3 is TGTGCCAGCAGCCTACTCTTTGGGGCGGGGGCCTCCTACAATGAGCAGTTCTTC.

The chain employs TRBV6-6 and TRBJ1-3; 7 bases agree with TRBD1. Germline CDR1 MNHNY, CDR2 SVGAGI (reference sequence). The ends lost 2 bases at V and 8 bases at J; junction bases unmatched: 6. This CDR3 is 14 amino acids long. This CDR3 is CASSYDRVSDTIYF. The CDR3 region has the DNA TGTGCCAGCAGTTACGACAGGGTGTCGGACACCATATATTTT.

The chain uses TRBV9 and TRBJ2-1; TRBD2 might be the D (6 bases). Germline V CDR1 and CDR2: SGDLS, YYNGEE. The length of the CDR3 is 18 residues. Deletions cut 2 bases from V and 0 bases from J, with 18 bases between. The CDR3: CASSVNPGGTGSYNEQFF. For the CDR3, the DNA is TGTGCCAGCAGCGTGAACCCCGGCGGGACGGGCTCCTACAATGAGCAGTTCTTC.

This clone has just one count. J is TRBJ1-1 and V is TRBV4-1; D remains unclear. The germline V gene has CDR1 MGHRA and CDR2 YSYEKL. The CDR3 extends over 11 amino acids. Trimming took off 4 bases at V and 7 bases at J, with 7 bases between the two ends. The CDR3, as DNA: TGCGCCAGCAGCCCGGCGGTTGAAGCTTTCTTT. It translates to CASSPAVEAFF.

The rearrangement uses TRBV28 and TRBJ1-2, with 7 bases that match TRBD1. The trim removed 6 bases at V and 6 bases at J, leaving 7 bases unmatched. From germline, CDR1 is MDHEN and CDR2 SYDVKM. CDR3 size: 13 residues. The DNA for the CDR3 is TGTGCCAGCAGGCGACAGGGAGGCCATGGCTACACCTTC. Its translation: CASRRQGGHGYTF.

The chain combines TRBV5-1 with TRBJ2-7, with 11 nucleotides matching TRBD2. Trimming at V came to 1 base and at J to 0 bases, leaving 12 bases not matched to a gene. Germline V lookup: CDR1 SGHRS, CDR2 YFSETQ. The CDR3 sequence is 19 residues long. The CDR3 protein is CASSLSFSTSGGYSYEQYF. CDR3 nucleotides: TGCGCCAGCAGCTTGTCTTTTTCAACTAGCGGGGGTTACTCCTACGAGCAGTACTTC.

This clone was seen a few times. The V and J genes are TRBV7-2 and TRBJ1-2; the D gene is possibly TRBD1 (6 bases). CDR3 length equals 14 residues. Trimming took off 5 bases at V and 4 bases at J, with 14 bases between the two ends. The V gene's germline CDR1 is SGHTA and CDR2 FQGNSA. The CDR3 DNA reads as TGTGCCAGCAGCCCACAGGGTGGGGGCTATGGCTACACCTTC. This codes for CASSPQGGGYGYTF.

The V call is TRBV9, the J call TRBJ2-7; TRBD2 matches at 7 bases. The junction had 6 bases not matched to a gene; V was cut back by 0 bases and J by 3 bases. In germline, CDR1 is SGDLS, CDR2 YYNGEE. The CDR3 is 15 residues long. CDR3 in amino acids: CASSVDSAGFYEQYF. CDR3 bases: TGTGCCAGCAGCGTAGATTCAGCGGGGTTCTACGAGCAGTACTTC.

This sequence joins TRBV11-3 and TRBJ2-7; TRBD1 is a possible D gene (5 bases). V lost 5 bases and J 7 bases, leaving 18 bases between the germline ends. Germline-derived CDR1 and CDR2 are SGHNT and YENEEA. The CDR3 length is 14 residues. CDR3 bases: TGTGCCAGCAGCCAGCAGGGTACGTTTGCTGAGCAGTACTTC. Translation gives CASSQQGTFAEQYF.

The V and J genes are TRBV9 and TRBJ1-3, with 7 bases identical to TRBD1. J gave up 8 bases and V 4 bases, and 24 bases lay outside the gene matches. Per the germline V gene, CDR1 is SGDLS and CDR2 is YYNGEE. This CDR3 is 19 amino acids long. The CDR3 loop reads CASSTQIGIRDSLDYTIYF. CDR3 nucleotides: TGTGCCAGCAGCACCCAGATTGGGATCCGGGACAGCCTGGACTACACCATATATTTT.

The rearrangement uses TRBV2 and TRBJ1-1; no clear D gene. The germline gives CDR1 SNHLY, CDR2 FYNNEI. Deletions cut 7 bases from V and 0 bases from J, with 12 bases between. The CDR3 contains 14 residues. The CDR3: CASTVENLNTEAFF. CDR3 bases: TGTGCCAGCACGGTCGAGAACTTGAACACTGAAGCTTTCTTT. The full variable domain, with the rest looked up from reference TRBV2 and TRBJ1-1, is EPEVTQTPSHQVTQMGQEVILRCVPISNHLYFYWYRQILGQKVEFLVSFYNNEISEKSEIFDDQFSVERPDGSNFTLKIRSTKLEDSAMYFCASTVENLNTEAFFGQGTRLTVV.

The rearrangement joins TRBV27 to TRBJ1-5; 8 nucleotides line up with TRBD1. The V gene end was trimmed by 5 bases and the J gene end by 0 bases; junction bases not matched to a gene: 12. Germline V gives CDR1 MNHEY, CDR2 SMNVEV (reference sequence). The CDR3 covers 18 residues. In DNA, the CDR3 is TGTGCCAGCAGTCATCCCCCCCTGGACAGGGCTAGCAATCAGCCCCAGCATTTT. It codes for CASSHPPLDRASNQPQHF.

The rearrangement links TRBV7-9 to TRBJ2-3; maybe TRBD2 (6 bases). Germline V CDR1 and CDR2: SEHNR, FQNEAQ (reference sequence). Trimming took 7 bases from V and 5 from J, leaving 13 bases between them. The CDR3 sequence is 13 residues long. The CDR3 nucleotides are TGTGCCAGCACCATCTGGGGGGAAGATACGCAGTATTTT. Translation gives CASTIWGEDTQYF.

The chain links TRBV3-1 (or the pseudogene TRBV3-2) to TRBJ1-6, with D possibly being TRBD1 (5 bases). Germline V CDR1 and CDR2: LGHDT, YNNKEL (reference sequence). The CDR3 extends over 14 amino acids. The V end lost 4 bases, the J end lost 5 bases, and 9 bases lay between the germline ends. The CDR3 here is CASSPWGDNSPLHF. In DNA form, the CDR3 reads TGTGCCAGCAGCCCTTGGGGGGATAATTCACCCCTCCACTTT.

The chain recombines TRBV18 with TRBJ1-2, with 7 bases matching TRBD1. The CDR3 runs to 14 residues. J was trimmed by 5 bases and V by 6 bases; bases with no gene match: 9. The germline CDR1 and CDR2 sequences are KGHSH and LQKENI. CDR3 bases: TGTGCCAGCTCGCATGACAGGGCGGGGTATGGCTACACCTTC. This translates into CASSHDRAGYGYTF. The full variable domain, with the rest looked up from reference TRBV18 and TRBJ1-2, is NAGVMQNPRHLVRRRGQEARLRCSPMKGHSHVYWYRQLPEEGLKFMVYLQKENIIDESGMPKERFSAEFPKEGPSILRIQQVVRGDSAAYFCASSHDRAGYGYTFGSGTRLTVV.

In its sample, this clone was seen once. V is TRBV30 and J is TRBJ1-1; possible D gene TRBD1, 5 bases. The CDR3 is 13 amino acids. The V gene lost 3 bases and the J gene lost 1 base, with 9 bases spanning the gap. The germline V gene encodes CDR1 GTSNPN and CDR2 SVGIG (reference sequence). The CDR3, as DNA: TGTGCCTGGAGCACGACAGAGAACACTGAAGCTTTCTTT. Its translation is CAWSTTENTEAFF.

The V call is TRBV28, the J call TRBJ2-5, with TRBD2 matching over 14 bases. Losses at the gene ends were 6 bases for V and 2 bases for J; bases not matched to a gene: 5. CDR3 size: 16 residues. The V gene's germline CDR1 is MDHEN and CDR2 SYDVKM. This chain's CDR3 is CASRTSGRAGQETQYF. DNA of the CDR3: TGTGCCAGCAGGACTAGCGGGAGGGCGGGGCAAGAGACCCAGTACTTC.

The rearrangement links TRBV28 to TRBJ1-2; D uncertain. Germline values: CDR1 MDHEN, CDR2 SYDVKM. Deletions cut 2 bases from V and 4 bases from J, with 14 bases between. The CDR3 runs 15 residues. CDR3 coding DNA: TGTGCCAGCAGTTTAAGCCCCAAGTCCCTCTATGGCTACACCTTC. This gives the protein CASSLSPKSLYGYTF.

This clone appeared a few times. This sequence joins TRBV7-2 and TRBJ2-2; D is perhaps TRBD2 (5 bases). The germline gives CDR1 SGHTA, CDR2 FQGNSA. CDR3 length: 14 amino acids. V was cut by 5 bases and J by 2 bases, with 9 bases left in between. The CDR3 DNA follows: TGTGCCAGCAGCCCCCGGGGAAACACCGGGGAGCTGTTTTTT. Its protein product is CASSPRGNTGELFF.

The gene calls are TRBV7-2 and TRBJ2-2, with 10 bases aligning to TRBD2. This CDR3 spans 16 amino acids. The junction had 0 bases not matched to a gene; V was cut back by 2 bases and J by 0 bases. The germline V gene has CDR1 SGHTA and CDR2 FQGNSA. The CDR3 region has the DNA TGTGCCAGCAGCTTACTAGCGGGAGCGAACACCGGGGAGCTGTTTTTT. It translates to CASSLLAGANTGELFF.